This TCR beta chain was identified during a study of blood T cell repertoires in COVID-19. Study background: Whether acute or convalescent, the COVID-19 samples came from the United States, Italy and Spain. Sample material is recorded as cDNA or gDNA derived from T cells, B-cell-depleted T cells, or PBMCs.

The V segment lost 7 bases and the J segment 6 bases; nucleotides outside the gene matches: 7. CDR3 size: 13 residues. CDR1 and CDR2 from the germline V gene are LGHDT and YNNKEL (reference sequence). As processed by the authors: Counts of nucleated cells, estimated from reference gene primer amplification, were obtained. The method was immunoSEQ multiplex PCR; TCRdb's version includes in-frame clones alone and lacks a portion of them. D and trimming were read from the DNA, whereas the V and J calls and clone size are those reported in that table. The table shows about 97,000 clones, with around 84% occurring only once.

The rearrangement joins TRBV3-1 (or the pseudogene TRBV3-2) to TRBJ2-7; 9 bases agree with TRBD2. Sequencing was done on a sample of peripheral blood. This TCR was sampled from a human donor in a cohort sampled during active COVID-19. For the CDR3, the DNA is TGTGCCAGCAACGGACTAGCGCAAGGCGAGCAGTACTTC. It codes for CASNGLAQGEQYF.